The 18 T cell receptor beta chains below come from one sample, sequenced in a study of blood T cells in healthy people across ages. Next came a second PCR, run for about 6 to 12 cycles, which used a sample-barcoded 5' primer along with a J-beta primer mix. Via MiXCR, TCRdb re-called the 5' RACE reads, giving one row per CDR3 protein. This repertoire shows some 320,000 distinct CDR3 sequences, 25% to 30% found once; its top ten account for 29%. Sequenced input: blood. Every receptor here comes from a woman between 65 and 79 years old in good health.

This chain joins TRBV6-2 or TRBV6-3 and TRBJ2-5; 9 nucleotides align to TRBD1. The end of the DNA fits TRBJ2-7 better, so the J call may be wrong. The V gene's germline CDR1 is MNHEY and CDR2 SVGEGT. The CDR3 consists of 14 residues. CDR3 protein: CASRHPGQGYEQYF. The CDR3 DNA reads as TGTGCCAGCAGGCACCCGGGACAGGGCTACGAGCAGTACTTC.

CDR3 in amino acids: CASSSGLLTDTQYF. The CDR3 DNA reads as TGTGCCAGCAGCTCGGGACTTCTCACAGATACGCAGTATTTT. V and J are TRBV7-6 and TRBJ2-3, with D possibly matching TRBD2 (6 bases). Trimming left V 4 bases short and J 2 bases short, with 10 bases between. Germline CDR1 reads SGHVS; CDR2 reads FNYEAQ. The CDR3 length is 14 residues.

This clonotype occurred a few times. The chain joins TRBV20-1 to TRBJ2-5, with TRBD1 as a possible D gene (8 bases). Germline loops: CDR1 DFQATT, CDR2 SNEGSKA (reference sequence). Trimming left V 3 bases short and J 4 bases short, with 15 bases between. This CDR3 has 14 amino acids. CDR3 coding DNA: TGCAGTGCTAGTTCACAGGGGGGGGGAGAGACCCAGTACTTC. Protein: CSASSQGGGETQYF.

This clonotype was counted between two and nine times. V gene TRBV14 combines with J gene TRBJ2-7; a weak D match, TRBD1 (6 bases). CDR3 length: 14 residues. Per germline, CDR1 SGHDN and CDR2 FVKESK. V lost 4 bases and J 1 base, leaving 11 bases between the germline ends. For the CDR3, the DNA is TGTGCCAGCAGCCGATATGGACAGTCCTACGAGCAGTACTTC. Residues: CASSRYGQSYEQYF.

This rearrangement joins TRBV7-2 to TRBJ2-7; weak D call: TRBD2 (6 bases). With 1 base removed from V and 2 bases from J, the gap between germline ends came to 12 bases. The CDR3 is 15 amino acids. CDR1 SGHTA and CDR2 FQGNSA come from the germline V gene. CDR3 residues: CASSLGGTEAYEQYF. DNA for the CDR3: TGTGCCAGCAGCTTAGGAGGGACTGAAGCCTACGAGCAGTACTTC.

This rearrangement joins TRBV7-2 to TRBJ2-7, with TRBD2 matching over 11 bases. J was trimmed by 1 base and V by 6 bases; bases with no gene match: 8. Germline CDR1 and CDR2: SGHTA and FQGNSA. The CDR3 runs to 16 residues. The CDR3 protein is CASRSSGTSGSYEQYF. As DNA, the CDR3 is TGTGCCAGCAGAAGCTCCGGGACTAGCGGTTCCTACGAGCAGTACTTC.

The V gene is TRBV15, the J gene TRBJ2-1; D may be TRBD2 (5 bases). The J call is doubtful: the DNA matches TRBJ2-5 better. CDR1 LNHNV and CDR2 YYDKDF come from the germline V gene (reference sequence). There are 16 residues in the CDR3. CDR3 amino acids: CATSRGDLDFTETQYF. The CDR3 nucleotides read TGTGCCACCAGCAGAGGTGACCTGGACTTTACGGAGACCCAGTACTTC.

This clonotype appeared a few times. The V call is TRBV5-1, the J call TRBJ2-5; perhaps D is TRBD1 or TRBD2 (6 bases each). Gene TRBJ2-7 matches the end of the DNA better, so the J call may be wrong. CDR1 is SGHRS, CDR2 YFSETQ, per germline. The CDR3 loop spans 15 amino acids. CDR3 sequence reads: CASSLIDRRGNEQYF. The CDR3 DNA sequence: TGCGCCAGCAGCCTAATCGACAGGAGGGGAAACGAGCAGTACTTC.

The chain uses TRBV7-2 and TRBJ2-5; D tentatively fits TRBD1 or TRBD2 (5 bases each). The J call is doubtful: the DNA matches TRBJ2-1 better. Germline lookup yields CDR1 SGHTA and CDR2 FQGNSA. CDR3 size: 14 residues. The CDR3 DNA reads as TGTGCCAGCAGCTCCAAGGTGGGGGACAATGAGCAGTTCTTC. Its translation: CASSSKVGDNEQFF.

The chain links TRBV20-1 to TRBJ2-2, with TRBD2 matching 7 bases. The CDR3 runs to 16 residues. J gave up 3 bases and V 2 bases, and 9 bases lay outside the gene matches. CDR1 is DFQATT and CDR2 is SNEGSKA in the germline V gene (reference sequence). CDR3: CSARLSTTSDTGELFF. DNA for the CDR3: TGCAGTGCTAGATTGAGTACAACTAGCGACACCGGGGAGCTGTTTTTT.

This clonotype has ten or more counts. The chain combines TRBV7-3 with TRBJ2-2; maybe TRBD1 (6 bases). CDR3 length equals 13 residues. V was pared by 6 bases and J by 5 bases, with 10 bases between. Per the germline V gene, CDR1 is SGHTA and CDR2 is FQGTGA. The CDR3 sequence: CASSAQGTGELFF. For the CDR3, the DNA is TGTGCCAGCAGTGCGCAGGGGACCGGGGAGCTGTTTTTT.

The chain uses TRBV28 and TRBJ2-1; D is perhaps TRBD2 (5 bases). Germline loops: CDR1 MDHEN, CDR2 SYDVKM. Trimming pared 7 bases from V and 4 bases from J, leaving 11 bases between. This CDR3 spans 13 amino acids. The CDR3 loop reads CASNSRVYNEQFF. The CDR3 bases are TGTGCCAGCAATTCGCGGGTATACAATGAGCAGTTCTTC.

Note on this clonotype: At one boundary the junction diverges from the germline segment, which might be a read error. The chain employs TRBV5-6 and TRBJ2-5; tentatively, D is TRBD1 or TRBD2 (5 bases each). The end of the DNA fits TRBJ2-7 better, so the J call may be wrong. CDR1 and CDR2 (germline): SGHDT, YYEEEE. CDR3 length: 13 residues. This chain's CDR3 is CASTLRAGSEQYF. CDR3 in DNA: TGTGCCAGCACCTTGAGGGCAGGGTCCGAGCAGTACTTC.

The sample holds a few counts of this clonotype. The chain links TRBV14 to TRBJ2-6; 9 bases are a match to TRBD2. The trim removed 0 bases at V and 0 bases at J, leaving 9 bases unmatched. This CDR3 comprises 20 residues. CDR1 and CDR2 from the germline V gene are SGHDN and FVKESK. The CDR3 bases are TGTGCCAGCAGCCAAGATATTGGACTAGCGTTCTACTCTGGGGCCAACGTCCTGACTTTC. This encodes CASSQDIGLAFYSGANVLTF.

Comment on this clonotype: One junction end disagrees with the germline gene, perhaps due to a read error. J is TRBJ2-3 and V is TRBV7-3; 10 bases are a match to TRBD2. The CDR3 is 15 residues long. The germline V gene encodes CDR1 SGHTA and CDR2 FQGTGA. The CDR3 DNA sequence: TGTGCCGGCAGCGCGAGCGGGAGGGCCACGGATACGCAGTATTTT. It is translated as CAGSASGRATDTQYF.

This chain joins TRBV4-2 and TRBJ1-4; D may be TRBD1 (5 bases). V was cut by 4 bases and J by 7 bases, with 13 bases left in between. CDR3 length equals 14 residues. CDR1 and CDR2 (germline): LGHNA, YNFKEQ. The CDR3 sequence is CASSPTTGLEKLFF. The CDR3 region has the DNA TGTGCCAGCAGCCCGACCACAGGTCTTGAAAAACTGTTTTTT.

The chain recombines TRBV12-3 or TRBV12-4 with TRBJ1-5; no definite D call. Trimming removed 3 bases from V and 5 bases from J, with 14 bases in between. The CDR3 extends over 15 amino acids. The CDR3 nucleotides read TGTGCCAGCAGTTTTGGGGAGGTGAGGTATCAGCCCCAGCATTTT. Translated: CASSFGEVRYQPQHF.

The chain couples TRBV29-1 to TRBJ2-3; the D gene is possibly TRBD2 (6 bases). Germline V CDR1 and CDR2: SQVTM, ANQGSEA. V was clipped by 2 bases and J by 2 bases, with 11 bases between them. The CDR3 is made up of 14 amino acids. This CDR3 reads CSVEPSAHTDTQYF. CDR3 DNA sequence: TGCAGCGTTGAACCTAGCGCACACACAGATACGCAGTATTTT.